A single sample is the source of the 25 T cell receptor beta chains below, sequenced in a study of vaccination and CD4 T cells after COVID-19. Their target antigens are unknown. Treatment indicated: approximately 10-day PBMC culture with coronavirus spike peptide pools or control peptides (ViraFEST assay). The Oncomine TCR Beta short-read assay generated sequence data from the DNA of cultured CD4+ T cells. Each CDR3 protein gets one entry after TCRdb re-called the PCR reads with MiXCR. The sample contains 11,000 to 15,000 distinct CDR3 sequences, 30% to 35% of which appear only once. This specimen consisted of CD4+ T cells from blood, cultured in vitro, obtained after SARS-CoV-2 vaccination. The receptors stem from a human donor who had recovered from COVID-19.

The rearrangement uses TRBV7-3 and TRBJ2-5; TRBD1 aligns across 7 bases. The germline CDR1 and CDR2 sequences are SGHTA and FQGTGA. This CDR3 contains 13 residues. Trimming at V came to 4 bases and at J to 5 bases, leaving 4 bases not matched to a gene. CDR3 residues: CASSSDRSETQYF. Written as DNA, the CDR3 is TGTGCCAGCAGCTCGGACAGGAGCGAGACCCAGTACTTC.

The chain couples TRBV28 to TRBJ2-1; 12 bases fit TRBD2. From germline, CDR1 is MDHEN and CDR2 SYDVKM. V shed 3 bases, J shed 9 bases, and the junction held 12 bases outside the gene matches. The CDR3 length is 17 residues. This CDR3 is CASSLRLAGGPRGEQFF. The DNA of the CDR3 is TGTGCCAGCAGTTTGAGGCTAGCGGGAGGGCCTAGAGGTGAGCAGTTCTTC.

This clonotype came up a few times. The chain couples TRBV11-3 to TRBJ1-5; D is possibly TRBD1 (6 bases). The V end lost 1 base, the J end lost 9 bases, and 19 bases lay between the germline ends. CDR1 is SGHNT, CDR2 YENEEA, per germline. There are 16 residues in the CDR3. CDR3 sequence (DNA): TGTGCCAGCAGCTTAGTTCCCAGGGGACGTGATCCGCCCCAGCATTTT. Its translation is CASSLVPRGRDPPQHF.

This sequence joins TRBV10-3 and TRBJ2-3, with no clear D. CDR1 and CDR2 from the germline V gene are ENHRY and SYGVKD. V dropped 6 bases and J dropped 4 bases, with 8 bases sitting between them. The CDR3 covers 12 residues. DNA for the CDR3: TGTGCCATCAGCCCACGGGCAGATACGCAGTATTTT. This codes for CAISPRADTQYF.

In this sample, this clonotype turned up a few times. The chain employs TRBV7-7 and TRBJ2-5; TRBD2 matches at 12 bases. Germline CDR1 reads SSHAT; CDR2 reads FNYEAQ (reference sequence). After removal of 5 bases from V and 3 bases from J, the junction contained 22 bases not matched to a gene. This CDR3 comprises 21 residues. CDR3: CASSPGGQGVVLAGGKETQYF. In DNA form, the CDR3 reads TGTGCCAGCAGCCCCGGGGGACAGGGAGTGGTACTAGCGGGAGGTAAAGAGACCCAGTACTTC.

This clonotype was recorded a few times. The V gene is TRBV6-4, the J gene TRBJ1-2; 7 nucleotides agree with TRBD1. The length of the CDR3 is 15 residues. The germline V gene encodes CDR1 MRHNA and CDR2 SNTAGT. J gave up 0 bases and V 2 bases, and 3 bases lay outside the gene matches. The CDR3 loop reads CASSDMTGSNYGYTF. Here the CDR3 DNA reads TGTGCCAGCAGTGACATGACAGGGTCTAACTATGGCTACACCTTC.

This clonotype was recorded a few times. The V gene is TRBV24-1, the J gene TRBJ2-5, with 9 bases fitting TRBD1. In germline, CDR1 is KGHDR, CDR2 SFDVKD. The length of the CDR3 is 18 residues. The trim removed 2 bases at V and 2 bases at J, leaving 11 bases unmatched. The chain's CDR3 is CATSDSPGQGPVQETQYF. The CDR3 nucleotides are TGTGCCACCAGTGATTCCCCGGGACAGGGACCGGTGCAAGAGACCCAGTACTTC.

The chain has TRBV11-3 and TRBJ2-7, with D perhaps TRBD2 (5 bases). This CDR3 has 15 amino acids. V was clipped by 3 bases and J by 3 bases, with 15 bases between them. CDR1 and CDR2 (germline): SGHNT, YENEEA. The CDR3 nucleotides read TGTGCCAGCAGCTTTGAGGCAGGAGGAAGCTACGAGCAGTACTTC. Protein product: CASSFEAGGSYEQYF.

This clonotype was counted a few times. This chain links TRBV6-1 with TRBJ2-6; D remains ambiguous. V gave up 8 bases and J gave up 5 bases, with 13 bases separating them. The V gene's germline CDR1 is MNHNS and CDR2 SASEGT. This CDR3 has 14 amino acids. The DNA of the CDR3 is TGTGCCAGCGAAAGTGTAATTTGGGCCAACGTCCTGACTTTC. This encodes CASESVIWANVLTF.

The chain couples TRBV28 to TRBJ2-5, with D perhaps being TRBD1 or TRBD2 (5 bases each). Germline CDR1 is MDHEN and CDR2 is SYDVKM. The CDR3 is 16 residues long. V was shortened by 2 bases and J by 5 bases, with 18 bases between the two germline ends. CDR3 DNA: TGTGCCAGCAGTTTACTCAGGGAGTCCCGCCGCGAGACCCAGTACTTC. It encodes CASSLLRESRRETQYF.

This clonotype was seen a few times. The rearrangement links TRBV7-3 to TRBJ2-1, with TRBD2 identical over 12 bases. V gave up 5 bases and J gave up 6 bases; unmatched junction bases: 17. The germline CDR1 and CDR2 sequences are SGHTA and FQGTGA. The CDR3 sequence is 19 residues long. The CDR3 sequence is CASSPTQYRLAGEGNEQFF. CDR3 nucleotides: TGTGCCAGCAGCCCCACTCAATACCGACTAGCGGGAGAGGGCAATGAGCAGTTCTTC.

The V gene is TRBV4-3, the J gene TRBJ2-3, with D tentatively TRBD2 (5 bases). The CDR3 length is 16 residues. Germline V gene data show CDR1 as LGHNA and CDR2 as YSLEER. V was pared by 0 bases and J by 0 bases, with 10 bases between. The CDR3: CASSQDLRTSTDTQYF. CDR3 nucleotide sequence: TGCGCCAGCAGCCAAGATCTGCGGACTAGCACAGATACGCAGTATTTT.

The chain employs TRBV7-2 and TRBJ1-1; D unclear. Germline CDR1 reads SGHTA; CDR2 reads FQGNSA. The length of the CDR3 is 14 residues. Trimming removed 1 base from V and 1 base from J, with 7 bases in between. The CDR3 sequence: CASSLGHANTEAFF. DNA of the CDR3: TGTGCCAGCAGCTTAGGGCACGCGAACACTGAAGCTTTCTTT.

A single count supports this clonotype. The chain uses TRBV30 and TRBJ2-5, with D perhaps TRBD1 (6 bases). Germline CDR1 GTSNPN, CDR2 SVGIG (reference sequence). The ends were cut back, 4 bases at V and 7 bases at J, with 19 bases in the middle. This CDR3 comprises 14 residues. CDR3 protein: CAWTRTGQPRTQYF. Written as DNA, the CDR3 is TGTGCCTGGACGCGGACGGGACAACCACGGACCCAGTACTTC.

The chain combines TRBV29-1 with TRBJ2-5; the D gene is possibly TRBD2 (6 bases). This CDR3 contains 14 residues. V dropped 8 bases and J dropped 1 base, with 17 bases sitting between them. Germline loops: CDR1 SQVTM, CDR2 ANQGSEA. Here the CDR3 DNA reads TGCAGCATTCTCAAGGAGGGATCCCAAGAGACCCAGTACTTC. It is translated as CSILKEGSQETQYF.

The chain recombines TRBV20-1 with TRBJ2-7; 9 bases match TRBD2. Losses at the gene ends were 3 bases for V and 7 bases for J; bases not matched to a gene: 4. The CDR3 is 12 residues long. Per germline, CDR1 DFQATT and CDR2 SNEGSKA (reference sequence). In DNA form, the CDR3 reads TGCAGTGCTAGGGGTAGCGGGAGTGAGCAGTACTTC. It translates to CSARGSGSEQYF.

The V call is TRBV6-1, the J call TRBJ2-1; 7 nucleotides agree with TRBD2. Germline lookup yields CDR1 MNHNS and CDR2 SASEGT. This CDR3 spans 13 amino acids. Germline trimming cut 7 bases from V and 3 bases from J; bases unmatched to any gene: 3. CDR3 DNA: TGTGCCAGCAAACTAGCGAACTACAATGAGCAGTTCTTC. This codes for CASKLANYNEQFF.

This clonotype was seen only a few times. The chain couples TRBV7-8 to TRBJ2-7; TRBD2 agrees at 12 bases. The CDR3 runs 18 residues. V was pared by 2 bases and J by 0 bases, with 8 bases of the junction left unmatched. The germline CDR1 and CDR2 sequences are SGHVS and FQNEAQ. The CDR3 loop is CASSLRVPTSGSSYEQYF. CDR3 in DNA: TGTGCCAGCAGCTTAAGGGTCCCGACTAGCGGGAGCTCCTACGAGCAGTACTTC.

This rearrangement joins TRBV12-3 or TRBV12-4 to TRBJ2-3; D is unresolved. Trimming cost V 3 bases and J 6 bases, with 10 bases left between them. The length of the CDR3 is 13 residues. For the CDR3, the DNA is TGTGCCAGCAGTTTTGTCCGAACTGATACGCAGTATTTT. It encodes CASSFVRTDTQYF.

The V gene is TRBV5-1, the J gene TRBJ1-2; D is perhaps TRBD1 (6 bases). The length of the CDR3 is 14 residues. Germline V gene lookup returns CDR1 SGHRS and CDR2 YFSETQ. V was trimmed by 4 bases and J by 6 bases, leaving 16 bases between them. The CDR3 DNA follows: TGCGCCAGCAGCCCACCAACAGGGAATCATGGCTACACCTTC. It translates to CASSPPTGNHGYTF.

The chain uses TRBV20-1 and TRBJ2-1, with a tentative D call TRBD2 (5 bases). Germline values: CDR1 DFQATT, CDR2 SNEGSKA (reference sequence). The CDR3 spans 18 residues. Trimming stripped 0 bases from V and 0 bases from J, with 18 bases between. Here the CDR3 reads CSARDNSERRASYNEQFF. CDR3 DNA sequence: TGCAGTGCTAGAGATAATAGCGAGAGAAGGGCCTCCTACAATGAGCAGTTCTTC.

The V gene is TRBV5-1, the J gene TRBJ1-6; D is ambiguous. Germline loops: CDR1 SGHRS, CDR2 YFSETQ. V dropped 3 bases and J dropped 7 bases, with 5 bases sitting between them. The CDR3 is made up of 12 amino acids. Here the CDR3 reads CASSSTNSPLHF. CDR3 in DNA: TGCGCCAGCAGCTCGACGAATTCACCCCTCCACTTT.

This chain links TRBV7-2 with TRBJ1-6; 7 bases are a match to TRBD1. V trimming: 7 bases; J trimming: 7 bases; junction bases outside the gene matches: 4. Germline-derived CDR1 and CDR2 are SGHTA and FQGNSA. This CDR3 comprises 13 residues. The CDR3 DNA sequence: TGTGCCAGCACAAGGGGGCGGAATTCACCCCTCCACTTT. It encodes CASTRGRNSPLHF.

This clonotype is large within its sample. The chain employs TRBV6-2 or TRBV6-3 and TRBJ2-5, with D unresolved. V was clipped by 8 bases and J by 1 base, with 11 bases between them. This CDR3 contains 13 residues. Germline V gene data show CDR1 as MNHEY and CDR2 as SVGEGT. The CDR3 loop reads CASVGGAQETQYF. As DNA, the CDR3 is TGTGCCAGCGTCGGCGGAGCCCAAGAGACCCAGTACTTC.

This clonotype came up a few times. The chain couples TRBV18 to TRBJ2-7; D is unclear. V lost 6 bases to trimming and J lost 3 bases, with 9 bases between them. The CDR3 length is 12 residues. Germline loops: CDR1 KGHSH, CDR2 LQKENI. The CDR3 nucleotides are TGTGCCAGCTCCCGTGCCAACTACGAGCAGTACTTC. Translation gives CASSRANYEQYF. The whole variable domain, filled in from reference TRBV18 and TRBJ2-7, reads NAGVMQNPRHLVRRRGQEARLRCSPMKGHSHVYWYRQLPEEGLKFMVYLQKENIIDESGMPKERFSAEFPKEGPSILRIQQVVRGDSAAYFCASSRANYEQYFGPGTRLTVT.